The 20 T cell receptor beta chains given below trace back to one sample, sequenced in a study of T cells in Graves' hyperthyroidism and ophthalmopathy. Using RNA transcripts as the source, TCR beta CDR3 regions were amplified. The HTBI primer set drove a first-round RT-PCR of the TCR CDR3. TCRdb reanalysed the multiplex PCR reads using MiXCR and keeps one entry per CDR3 protein. The sample consists of roughly 570,000 distinct CDR3 sequences, 15% to 18% of them appearing once. The material sequenced was blood. The receptors here all came from a woman aged 25 to 39 with Graves' hyperthyroidism.

This chain links TRBV19 with TRBJ2-1; 12 nucleotides align to TRBD2. Germline lookup yields CDR1 LNHDA and CDR2 SQIVND (reference sequence). Trimming removed 10 bases from V and 4 bases from J; junction bases left unmatched: 8. This CDR3 spans 15 amino acids. CDR3 residues: CATSPLAGGYNEQFF. The CDR3 DNA reads TGTGCCACCAGCCCTCTAGCGGGAGGGTACAATGAGCAGTTCTTC.

The V call is TRBV7-9, the J call TRBJ2-1; D unclear. The CDR3 length is 14 residues. Trimming removed 2 bases at V and 2 bases at J, with 7 bases between. Germline V gene data show CDR1 as SEHNR and CDR2 as FQNEAQ (reference sequence). The CDR3 is CASSLSPPYNEQFF. Here the CDR3 DNA reads TGTGCCAGCAGCTTATCCCCCCCCTACAATGAGCAGTTCTTC.

This sequence joins TRBV4-2 and TRBJ2-2; D unclear. V was trimmed by 1 base and J by 5 bases, leaving 17 bases between them. The CDR3 is 17 amino acids. CDR1 is LGHNA, CDR2 YNFKEQ, per germline. Written as DNA, the CDR3 is TGTGCCAGCAGCCAAGGCCAGCTCCGAAGTTGGACCGGGGAGCTGTTTTTT. Translation gives CASSQGQLRSWTGELFF.

The chain carries TRBV9 and TRBJ2-7, with 7 bases that match TRBD1. The CDR3 has 16 residues. The germline CDR1 and CDR2 sequences are SGDLS and YYNGEE. J gave up 3 bases and V 0 bases, and 9 bases lay outside the gene matches. Written as DNA, the CDR3 is TGTGCCAGCAGCGTAGTACCCGAGACAGGGTACTACGAGCAGTACTTC. This encodes CASSVVPETGYYEQYF.

This clonotype has a count of ten or more. The chain combines TRBV6-2 or TRBV6-3 with TRBJ2-7; 9 bases are shared with TRBD1. Germline CDR1 reads MNHEY; CDR2 reads SVGEGT. V shed 6 bases, J shed 4 bases, and the junction held 10 bases outside the gene matches. CDR3 size: 15 residues. This CDR3 reads CASRNDGTGNYEQYF. DNA of the CDR3: TGTGCCAGCAGAAACGACGGGACAGGGAATTACGAGCAGTACTTC.

This clonotype has a count of ten or more. J is TRBJ2-3 and V is TRBV7-2; 11 nucleotides align to TRBD1. Germline V CDR1 and CDR2: SGHTA, FQGNSA. The CDR3 covers 19 residues. V gave up 5 bases and J gave up 5 bases; unmatched junction bases: 18. As DNA, the CDR3 is TGTGCCAGCAGCAACGCCGGGACAGGGGGGTTCTTGGCGCTAGATACGCAGTATTTT. It encodes CASSNAGTGGFLALDTQYF.

This clonotype was counted ten times or more. V gene TRBV20-1 combines with J gene TRBJ2-1; the D gene is possibly TRBD2 (5 bases). The V and J ends lost 5 bases and 4 bases respectively, with 15 bases between them. Germline assignment: CDR1 DFQATT and CDR2 SNEGSKA (reference sequence). CDR3 length equals 14 residues. The CDR3 DNA sequence: TGCAGTGCTTCCCGGGGTAGCCCATACAATGAGCAGTTCTTC. Encoded protein: CSASRGSPYNEQFF.

This clonotype was detected ten times or more. The J gene is TRBJ2-7, the V gene TRBV12-3 or TRBV12-4; 8 nucleotides align to TRBD2. After removal of 3 bases from V and 4 bases from J, the junction contained 8 bases not matched to a gene. This CDR3 has 15 amino acids. The CDR3 region has the DNA TGTGCCAGCAGTTTTGGGTCTAGCGGGCCTTACGAGCAGTACTTC. Amino acids: CASSFGSSGPYEQYF.

This clonotype has only a few counts. V is TRBV14 and J is TRBJ2-5; D tentatively fits TRBD1 or TRBD2 (6 bases each). The CDR3 totals 14 residues. Germline values: CDR1 SGHDN, CDR2 FVKESK. Trimming removed 1 base at V and 5 bases at J, with 11 bases between. CDR3 amino acids: CASSQVRGHETQYF. In DNA, the CDR3 is TGTGCCAGCAGCCAAGTACGGGGGCACGAGACCCAGTACTTC.

This clonotype was recorded at least ten times. A much larger clone lies a single base off, so this may be a read error. The chain employs TRBV28 and TRBJ2-3, with 9 bases fitting TRBD2. The V and J ends lost 6 bases and 0 bases, in that order; junction bases with no gene match: 4. The CDR3 has 15 amino acids. The V gene's germline CDR1 is MDHEN and CDR2 SYDVKM. The CDR3 DNA follows: TGTGCCAGCAGCTGGACTAGCGCGAGCACAGATACGCAGTATTTT. This translates into CASSWTSASTDTQYF.

This clonotype was picked up many times. The V call is TRBV11-1, the J call TRBJ2-7; TRBD2 is a possible D gene (6 bases). V lost 2 bases and J 6 bases, leaving 20 bases between the germline ends. Germline lookup yields CDR1 SGHAT and CDR2 FQDESV (reference sequence). The CDR3 extends over 16 amino acids. The CDR3 nucleotides are TGTGCCAGCAGCTTAAATTCAGGCCAGGGAGGAGGCGAGCAGTACTTC. Translation gives CASSLNSGQGGGEQYF.

This clonotype was counted a few times. The genes are TRBV7-9 and TRBJ2-1; 11 positions match TRBD1. With V trimmed by 4 bases and J by 9 bases, 5 bases remained unmatched. Germline CDR1 reads SEHNR; CDR2 reads FQNEAQ (reference sequence). CDR3 length equals 14 residues. In DNA, the CDR3 is TGTGCCAGCAGCTCCCGGGACAGGGGGGGTGAGCAGTTCTTC. It codes for CASSSRDRGGEQFF.

In its sample, this clonotype was seen many times. The rearrangement joins TRBV18 to TRBJ1-1; TRBD1 matches at 7 bases. Germline CDR1 and CDR2: KGHSH and LQKENI. The CDR3 consists of 13 residues. V gave up 8 bases and J gave up 1 base; unmatched junction bases: 4. In nucleotides, the CDR3 is TGTGCCAGCCAAGACAGGGAGAACACTGAAGCTTTCTTT. This gives the protein CASQDRENTEAFF.

This clonotype was seen many times. This chain links TRBV7-9 with TRBJ1-6, with D hard to call. V was clipped by 5 bases and J by 8 bases, with 7 bases between them. The CDR3 has 12 amino acids. CDR1 SEHNR and CDR2 FQNEAQ come from the germline V gene (reference sequence). CDR3 bases: TGTGCCAGCAGCCTACTAGATTCACCCCTCCACTTT. It yields the protein CASSLLDSPLHF. The variable domain in full, with the rest retrieved from reference TRBV7-9 and TRBJ1-6, is DTGVSQNPRHKITKRGQNVTFRCDPISEHNRLYWYRQTLGQGPEFLTYFQNEAQLEKSRLLSDRFSAERPKGSFSTLEIQRTEQGDSAMYLCASSLLDSPLHFGNGTRLTVT.

V usage is TRBV28 and J usage is TRBJ1-2; TRBD1 matches at 7 bases. Germline assignment: CDR1 MDHEN and CDR2 SYDVKM. Losses at the gene ends were 5 bases for V and 4 bases for J; bases not matched to a gene: 13. The CDR3 is 16 amino acids. CDR3: CASSPPSGQHFYGYTF. The CDR3 DNA is TGTGCCAGCAGTCCTCCATCGGGACAGCATTTCTATGGCTACACCTTC.

J is TRBJ1-2 and V is TRBV30, with TRBD1 matching 7 bases. This CDR3 spans 14 amino acids. Germline V lookup: CDR1 GTSNPN, CDR2 SVGIG (reference sequence). V shed 3 bases and J 2 bases; nucleotides not matched to a gene: 6. For the CDR3, the DNA is TGTGCCTGGAGGCCCCGGGACAGAAACTATGGCTACACCTTC. It specifies CAWRPRDRNYGYTF.

This clonotype was observed many times. The rearrangement uses TRBV20-1 and TRBJ2-7, with 9 bases lining up with TRBD1. The CDR3 has 13 amino acids. V shed 3 bases, J shed 4 bases, and the junction held 4 bases outside the gene matches. CDR1 is DFQATT and CDR2 is SNEGSKA in the germline V gene (reference sequence). This CDR3 reads CSARNRGRYEQYF. DNA of the CDR3: TGCAGTGCTAGGAACAGGGGGCGTTACGAGCAGTACTTC.

At least ten counts were recorded for this clonotype. The CDR3 nucleotides read TGTGCCAGCAGTTTCTTTGCAGGGGGCCCTGGTAACTATGGCTACACCTTC. Amino acid sequence: CASSFFAGGPGNYGYTF. The chain uses TRBV28 and TRBJ1-2, with TRBD1 matching 8 bases. The CDR3 runs 17 residues. V shed 3 bases, J shed 1 base, and the junction held 10 bases outside the gene matches. From germline, CDR1 is MDHEN and CDR2 SYDVKM.

CDR3 DNA: TGCAGTGCCCGGGACTACTCCCTAGATACGCAGTATTTT. Amino acid sequence: CSARDYSLDTQYF. The chain uses TRBV20-1 and TRBJ2-3; the match to TRBD2 covers 7 bases. V was clipped by 6 bases and J by 5 bases; unmatched bases: 8. Germline CDR1 DFQATT, CDR2 SNEGSKA (reference sequence). This CDR3 region has 13 residues.

This clonotype was seen ten or more times. The CDR3 here is CASSLPGGSYNEQFF. DNA of the CDR3: TGTGCCAGCAGTTTACCGGGCGGGAGCTACAATGAGCAGTTCTTC. The chain carries TRBV28 and TRBJ2-1, with 7 bases fitting TRBD2. The CDR3 is 15 amino acids. Germline assignment: CDR1 MDHEN and CDR2 SYDVKM. The V and J ends lost 2 bases and 3 bases, in that order; junction bases with no gene match: 4.